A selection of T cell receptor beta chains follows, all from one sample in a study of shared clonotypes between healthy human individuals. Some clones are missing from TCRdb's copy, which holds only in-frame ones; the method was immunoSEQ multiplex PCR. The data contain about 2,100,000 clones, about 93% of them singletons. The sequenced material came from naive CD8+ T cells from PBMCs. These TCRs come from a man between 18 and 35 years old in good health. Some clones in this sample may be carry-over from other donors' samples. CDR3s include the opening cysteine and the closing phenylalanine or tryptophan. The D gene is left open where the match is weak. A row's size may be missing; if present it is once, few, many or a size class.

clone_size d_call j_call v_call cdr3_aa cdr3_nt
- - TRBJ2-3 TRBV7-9 CASTSGPDTDTQYF TGTGCCAGCACCTCCGGTCCCGACACAGATACGCAGTATTTT
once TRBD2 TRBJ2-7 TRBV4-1 CASSGSSGGGEQYF TGCGCCAGCAGCGGTTCGTCGGGGGGAGGCGAGCAGTACTTC
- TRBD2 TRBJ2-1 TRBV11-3 CASSLGLGEGHHNEQFF TGTGCCAGCAGCTTAGGACTCGGGGAGGGCCATCACAATGAGCAGTTCTTC
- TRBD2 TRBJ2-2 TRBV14 CASSQDPGLAGENTGELFF TGTGCCAGCAGCCAAGATCCGGGCCTAGCGGGGGAGAACACCGGGGAGCTGTTTTTT
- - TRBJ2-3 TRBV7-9 CASTRGWTDTQYF TGTGCCAGCACCCGGGGGTGGACAGATACGCAGTATTTT
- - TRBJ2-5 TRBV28 CASSPLWRETQYF TGTGCCAGCAGTCCGCTTTGGCGGGAGACCCAGTACTTC
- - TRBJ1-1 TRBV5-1 CASSNSGSTGPPFGNTEAFF TGCGCCAGCAGCAACTCCGGGTCCACAGGGCCCCCGTTCGGGAACACTGAAGCTTTCTTT
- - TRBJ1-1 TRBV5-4 CASSLGLGTEAFF TGTGCCAGCAGCTTGGGGCTTGGTACTGAAGCTTTCTTT
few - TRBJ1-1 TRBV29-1 CSVEGYPGAGTEAFF TGCAGCGTTGAAGGGTATCCGGGGGCTGGCACTGAAGCTTTCTTT
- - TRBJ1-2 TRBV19 CASNGLYGYTF TGTGCCAGTAATGGGCTGTATGGCTACACCTTC
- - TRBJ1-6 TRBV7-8 CASSLGPNSPLHF TGTGCCAGCAGCTTAGGCCCTAATTCACCCCTCCACTTT
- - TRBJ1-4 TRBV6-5 CASSYSRALNEKLFF TGTGCCAGCAGTTACTCGAGGGCCCTAAATGAAAAACTGTTTTTT
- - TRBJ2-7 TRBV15 CATSRGGPGVLHEQYF TGTGCCACCAGCAGAGGGGGCCCTGGGGTCCTACACGAGCAGTACTTC
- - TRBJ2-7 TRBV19 CASSFTPYYEQYF TGTGCCAGTAGCTTTACACCGTACTACGAGCAGTACTTC
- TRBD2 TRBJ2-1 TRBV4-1 CASSQRAGAGYNEQFF TGCGCCAGCAGCCAAAGGGCGGGAGCCGGTTACAATGAGCAGTTCTTC
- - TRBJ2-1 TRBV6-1 CASSELAYYNEQFF TGTGCCAGCAGTGAACTAGCGTACTACAATGAGCAGTTCTTC
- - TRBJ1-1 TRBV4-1 CASSLKGGASEAFF TGCGCCAGCAGCCTCAAAGGGGGGGCATCTGAAGCTTTCTTT
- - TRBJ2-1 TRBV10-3 CAISGSTYNEQFF TGTGCCATCAGTGGCAGTACGTACAATGAGCAGTTCTTC
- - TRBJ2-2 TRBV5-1 CASSLPSAPLNTGELFF TGCGCCAGCAGCTTGCCCTCTGCCCCTCTAAACACCGGGGAGCTGTTTTTT
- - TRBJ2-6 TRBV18 CASSSNFPGANVLTF TGTGCCAGCTCATCAAATTTCCCTGGGGCCAACGTCCTGACTTTC
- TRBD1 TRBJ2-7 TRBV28 CASSPRQGTYEQYF TGTGCCAGCAGTCCACGACAGGGGACCTACGAGCAGTACTTC
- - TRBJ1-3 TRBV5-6 CASSLAGVGPFSGNTIYF TGTGCCAGCAGCTTGGCAGGGGTAGGGCCCTTCTCTGGAAACACCATATATTTT
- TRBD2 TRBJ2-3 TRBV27 CATRELDTQYF TGTGCCACGCGGGAGTTAGATACGCAGTATTTT
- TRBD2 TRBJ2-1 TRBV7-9 CASSPTSGRAGEQFF TGTGCCAGCAGCCCTACTAGCGGGAGGGCCGGGGAGCAGTTCTTC
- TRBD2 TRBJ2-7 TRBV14 CASSQGPSGSAQYF TGTGCCAGCAGCCAAGGTCCCAGCGGGAGCGCCCAGTACTTC
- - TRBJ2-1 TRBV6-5 CASSYSFGTTNEQFF TGTGCCAGCAGTTACTCTTTCGGGACAACGAATGAGCAGTTCTTC
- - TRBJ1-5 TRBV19 CASSIFEHTSGQPQHF TGTGCCAGTAGTATATTCGAGCACACTAGCGGCCAGCCCCAGCATTTT
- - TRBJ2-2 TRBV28 CASSSRGTGELFF TGTGCCAGCAGCAGTAGGGGAACCGGGGAGCTGTTTTTT
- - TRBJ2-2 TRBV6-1 CASSDPQDSYGELFF TGTGCCAGCAGTGACCCCCAGGACAGTTACGGGGAGCTGTTTTTT
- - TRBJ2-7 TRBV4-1 CASSQEDSYEQYF TGCGCCAGCAGCCAAGAAGACTCCTACGAGCAGTACTTC
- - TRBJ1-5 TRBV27 CASSPIAKGVPQHF TGTGCCAGCAGTCCCATCGCCAAAGGAGTGCCCCAGCATTTT
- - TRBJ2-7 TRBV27 CASSLHRTAIYEQYF TGTGCCAGCAGTTTACATCGGACGGCGATCTACGAGCAGTACTTC
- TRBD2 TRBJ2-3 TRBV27 CASSLLLAGGPDTQYF TGTGCCAGCAGTTTGTTACTAGCGGGAGGGCCAGATACGCAGTATTTT
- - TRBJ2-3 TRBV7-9 CASSLRDSRPDTQYF TGTGCCAGCAGCTTAAGGGACTCCCGCCCAGATACGCAGTATTTT
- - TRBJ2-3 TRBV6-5 CASSYRTGTDTQYF TGTGCCAGCAGTTACCGGACAGGCACAGATACGCAGTATTTT
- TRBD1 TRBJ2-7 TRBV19 CASSRDSATYEQYF TGTGCCAGTAGTAGGGACAGTGCTACCTACGAGCAGTACTTC
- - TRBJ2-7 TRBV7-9 CASSGGLEPYEQYF TGTGCCAGCAGCGGTGGGTTGGAACCCTACGAGCAGTACTTC
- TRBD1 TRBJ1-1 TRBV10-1 CARLRLPFWDRGPVNTEAFF TGCGCCAGGTTAAGGCTGCCTTTTTGGGACAGGGGGCCTGTGAACACTGAAGCTTTCTTT
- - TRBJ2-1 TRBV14 CASSPTRAERNEQFF TGTGCCAGCAGCCCAACAAGGGCGGAACGCAATGAGCAGTTCTTC
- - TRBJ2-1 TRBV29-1 CSALGVQGSSYNEQFF TGCAGCGCCCTAGGAGTACAGGGTAGCTCCTACAATGAGCAGTTCTTC